Given below is one T cell receptor (beta chain) in context. Its antigen is not known. This record comes from a study of cytomegalovirus exposure and HLA in healthy donors. Study-wide background: Prior work identified 120 million or so unique TCR beta sequences in approximately 200 million T cells. Across around 400 genotyped donors, approximately 81% landed in the Caucasian-associated ancestry cluster. Findings and caveats of the study: In vitro, three CMV-associated chains proved specific for CMV antigens.

PCR involved 60 Vbeta and 13 Jbeta primers. Produced via immunoSEQ multiplex PCR; TCRdb's table is partial and in-frame only. The repertoire table contains 55,000 to 75,000 clones. The CDR3 spans 17 residues. Germline lookup yields CDR1 KGHSH and CDR2 LQKENI. V shed 3 bases and J 3 bases; nucleotides not matched to a gene: 9. The specimen was PBMCs. This TCR was recovered from a woman aged 25 to 39 in good health and CMV-seronegative. The J gene is TRBJ1-3, the V gene TRBV18; 9 bases fit TRBD1. The CDR3 is CASSPVTGGAYGNTIYF. The CDR3 DNA reads as TGTGCCAGCTCACCCGTGACAGGGGGAGCTTATGGAAACACCATATATTTT.